This record covers a single TCR beta chain. What it binds is not known. In germline, CDR1 is DFQATT, CDR2 SNEGSKA (reference sequence). The CDR3 spans 11 residues. Between the trimmed V and J ends, which lost 5 bases and 15 bases, there was a span of 17 bases. The TCR library protocol attached unique molecular identifiers to the individual cDNA molecules. TCRdb itself ran the 5' RACE reads through MiXCR, one entry per CDR3 protein. This table holds around 58,000 distinct CDR3 sequences, around 4.9% found once. This entry is derived from a study of early T cells in non-severe SARS-CoV-2 infection. The overall study: Unsorted whole-blood RNA was sequenced in bulk, leaving chains unpaired.

General study points: VDJdb matching skewed toward anti-spike CD8 responses, missing private and CD4 specificities.

This chain uses TRBV20-1 with TRBJ2-1, with D possibly being TRBD2 (7 bases). Sequencing was carried out using whole blood. The sequence was collected from an adult who was a healthcare worker with PCR-confirmed SARS-CoV-2 infection or an uninfected control (not recorded which). CDR3 in amino acids: CSAPQGGVRFF. The CDR3 region has the DNA TGCAGTGCTCCACAGGGAGGGGTAAGGTTCTTC.